These 29 T cell receptor beta chains came from one sample sequenced in a study of blood T cell repertoires in COVID-19 (TCRdb year 2020). Library method: the immunoSEQ multiplex PCR assay. As stored in TCRdb, this immuneACCESS dataset retains in-frame rearrangements with V and J assigned. A fraction of the clones does not appear; measured against another copy, unresolved V genes explain less than half of the discrepancy, and the remainder lacks a known reason. This sample is represented by fewer than 300,000 clones; about 87% of them were singletons. Jointly, the top ten make up around 9.1% of the sample. The sequenced material came from peripheral blood. These receptors were collected from a human donor in a cohort sampled during active COVID-19.

The V call is TRBV19, the J call TRBJ1-2; the D gene is possibly TRBD1 (6 bases). V lost 4 bases, J lost 2 bases, and 8 bases lay in between. Germline V CDR1 and CDR2: LNHDA, SQIVND (reference sequence). The CDR3 length is 13 residues. The DNA of the CDR3 is TGTGCCAGTAGTAGCGGACAGAACTATGGCTACACCTTC. This sequence encodes CASSSGQNYGYTF.

V is TRBV5-4 and J is TRBJ2-5; 7 nucleotides agree with TRBD2. The germline V gene encodes CDR1 SGHNT and CDR2 YYREEE (reference sequence). This CDR3 is 14 amino acids long. V trimming: 4 bases; J trimming: 5 bases; junction bases outside the gene matches: 8. CDR3 nucleotide sequence: TGTGCCAGCAGCCTCGCGGGGGAAAGGGAGACCCAGTACTTC. Translating gives CASSLAGERETQYF.

The gene calls are TRBV29-1 and TRBJ1-3; no reliable D call. The CDR3 runs 13 residues. Trimming left V 4 bases short and J 2 bases short, with 9 bases between. CDR1 is SQVTM, CDR2 ANQGSEA, per germline. The CDR3 sequence is CSVALQAGNTIYF. In DNA form, the CDR3 reads TGCAGCGTTGCCTTGCAGGCTGGAAACACCATATATTTT.

The chain joins TRBV6-5 to TRBJ2-2; TRBD1 aligns across 9 bases. Germline V gene lookup returns CDR1 MNHEY and CDR2 SVGAGI. There are 14 residues in the CDR3. The V segment lost 5 bases and the J segment 4 bases; nucleotides outside the gene matches: 2. The CDR3 sequence is CASSRTGATGELFF. CDR3 nucleotides: TGTGCCAGCAGTCGGACAGGGGCCACCGGGGAGCTGTTTTTT.

This rearrangement joins TRBV7-9 to TRBJ1-3; D uncertain. This CDR3 is 16 amino acids long. V was trimmed by 1 base and J by 3 bases, leaving 13 bases between them. Germline-derived CDR1 and CDR2 are SEHNR and FQNEAQ (reference sequence). CDR3 DNA sequence: TGTGCCAGCAGCTTAGGGTTTGCGGATAGTGGAAACACCATATATTTT. This translates into CASSLGFADSGNTIYF.

This clone appeared once. The gene calls are TRBV2 and TRBJ1-1, with D unresolved. Trimming left V 5 bases short and J 4 bases short, with 14 bases between. Germline values: CDR1 SNHLY, CDR2 FYNNEI. This CDR3 contains 14 residues. The CDR3 nucleotides are TGTGCCAGCAGTCCCCGGGATATAGGCACTGAAGCTTTCTTT. It encodes CASSPRDIGTEAFF. Variable domain in full (rest from reference TRBV2 and TRBJ1-1): EPEVTQTPSHQVTQMGQEVILRCVPISNHLYFYWYRQILGQKVEFLVSFYNNEISEKSEIFDDQFSVERPDGSNFTLKIRSTKLEDSAMYFCASSPRDIGTEAFFGQGTRLTVV.

The gene calls are TRBV19 and TRBJ2-4; D call uncertain. Trimming took 3 bases from V and 5 from J, leaving 11 bases between them. The germline gives CDR1 LNHDA, CDR2 SQIVND (reference sequence). The CDR3 sequence is 14 residues long. The CDR3 reads CASSIPGRENIQYF. DNA for the CDR3: TGTGCCAGTAGTATCCCCGGCCGGGAAAACATTCAGTACTTC.

The V gene is TRBV6-5, the J gene TRBJ1-2; 8 positions match TRBD1. Germline trimming cut 6 bases from V and 4 bases from J; bases unmatched to any gene: 10. CDR1 is MNHEY and CDR2 is SVGAGI in the germline V gene. This CDR3 contains 15 residues. CDR3 amino acids: CASSSPGQVFYGYTF. The CDR3 DNA sequence: TGTGCCAGCAGCTCCCCGGGACAGGTTTTCTATGGCTACACCTTC.

This chain uses TRBV7-8 with TRBJ1-6; the match to TRBD1 covers 9 bases. V lost 2 bases, J lost 6 bases, and 2 bases stayed unmatched. The CDR3 runs to 15 residues. From germline, CDR1 is SGHVS and CDR2 FQNEAQ. The CDR3 here is CASSLLDRGNSPLHF. The CDR3 DNA follows: TGTGCCAGCAGCTTACTGGACAGGGGTAATTCACCCCTCCACTTT.

CDR3 loop: CASSPYLGDKSSYEQYF. CDR3 nucleotides: TGTGCCAGCAGCCCATACCTCGGGGACAAAAGCTCCTACGAGCAGTACTTC. The rearrangement joins TRBV11-2 to TRBJ2-7, with D perhaps matching TRBD1 (6 bases). The CDR3 is 17 amino acids. Germline V gene sequence: CDR1 SGHAT, CDR2 FQNNGV. Deletions cut 5 bases from V and 0 bases from J, with 20 bases between.

This clone was picked up one time. The chain joins TRBV4-2 to TRBJ2-4, with 9 bases lining up with TRBD1. The CDR3 totals 17 residues. V shed 0 bases and J 4 bases; nucleotides not matched to a gene: 7. The germline V gene has CDR1 LGHNA and CDR2 YNFKEQ. The CDR3 reads CASSQELGQGIKNIQYF. The CDR3 region has the DNA TGTGCCAGCAGCCAAGAATTAGGACAGGGGATTAAAAACATTCAGTACTTC.

The chain employs TRBV5-4 and TRBJ2-7; TRBD1 aligns across 9 bases. The CDR3 loop spans 14 amino acids. The ends lost 1 base at V and 7 bases at J; junction bases unmatched: 6. Germline V gene data show CDR1 as SGHNT and CDR2 as YYREEE (reference sequence). CDR3 nucleotide sequence: TGTGCCAGCAGCTTGATAACAGGGGGCGGGGAGCAGTACTTC. As protein: CASSLITGGGEQYF. Supplemented by reference TRBV5-4 and TRBJ2-7, the full variable domain reads ETGVTQSPTHLIKTRGQQVTLRCSSQSGHNTVSWYQQALGQGPQFIFQYYREEENGRGNFPPRFSGLQFPNYSSELNVNALELDDSALYLCASSLITGGGEQYFGPGTRLTVT.

This clone showed up just a few times. V usage is TRBV15 and J usage is TRBJ2-3; TRBD1 is a possible D gene (5 bases). The germline gives CDR1 LNHNV, CDR2 YYDKDF (reference sequence). This CDR3 is built from 14 residues. V was pared by 4 bases and J by 8 bases, with 16 bases between. The CDR3 region is CATSMRQGQGTQYF. The CDR3 DNA reads as TGTGCCACCAGCATGAGGCAAGGTCAGGGTACGCAGTATTTT.

The rearrangement joins TRBV5-8 to TRBJ1-1; D is possibly TRBD1 (5 bases). CDR1 and CDR2 (germline): SGHTS, YDEGEE. With 7 bases removed from V and 3 bases from J, the gap between germline ends came to 19 bases. This CDR3 is built from 15 residues. CDR3 sequence: CASSPGWGTHTEAFF. The CDR3 region has the DNA TGTGCCAGCTCCCCAGGGTGGGGAACTCACACTGAAGCTTTCTTT.

The rearrangement uses TRBV4-2 and TRBJ2-7, with 15 nucleotides matching TRBD2. The V gene end was trimmed by 4 bases and the J gene end by 2 bases; junction bases not matched to a gene: 6. This CDR3 contains 17 residues. Germline CDR1 reads LGHNA; CDR2 reads YNFKEQ. The DNA for the CDR3 is TGTGCCAGCAGCCCCCTCGGGACTAGCGGGAGGACCTACGAGCAGTACTTC. This encodes CASSPLGTSGRTYEQYF.

This chain uses TRBV6-5 with TRBJ2-7; 7 bases match TRBD1. V shed 11 bases and J 3 bases; nucleotides not matched to a gene: 10. Germline-derived CDR1 and CDR2 are MNHEY and SVGAGI. The CDR3 covers 13 residues. DNA for the CDR3: TGTGCCGCGGCCCCGACAGGGAACTACGAGCAGTACTTC. This gives the protein CAAAPTGNYEQYF.

CDR3 loop: CASSQGQGIDEQYF. The CDR3 DNA reads TGCGCCAGCAGCCAAGGTCAGGGGATCGACGAGCAGTACTTC. The V gene is TRBV4-1, the J gene TRBJ2-7, with D tentatively TRBD1 (6 bases). With 1 base removed from V and 5 bases from J, the gap between germline ends came to 12 bases. The CDR3 spans 14 residues. Looked up from germline, CDR1 is MGHRA and CDR2 is YSYEKL.

The V call is TRBV5-6, the J call TRBJ1-2; 12 bases align to TRBD1. The CDR3 length is 16 residues. The V segment lost 0 bases and the J segment 6 bases; nucleotides outside the gene matches: 6. CDR1 is SGHDT and CDR2 is YYEEEE in the germline V gene. As DNA, the CDR3 is TGTGCCAGCAGCTTGGCCGGGACAGGGGGCGTTAATGGCTACACCTTC. Its translation is CASSLAGTGGVNGYTF.

This clone occurred a few times. The CDR3: CASRAGTGSYEQYF. As DNA, the CDR3 is TGTGCCAGCAGAGCCGGGACAGGGTCGTACGAGCAGTACTTC. The rearrangement joins TRBV2 to TRBJ2-7, with 9 nucleotides matching TRBD1. Germline CDR1 reads SNHLY; CDR2 reads FYNNEI. The CDR3 contains 14 residues. The J segment lost 4 bases and the V segment lost 6 bases, leaving 7 bases of the junction unmatched.

This clone was recorded a few times. This chain links TRBV9 with TRBJ1-1, with no clear D. V gave up 3 bases and J gave up 1 base, with 16 bases separating them. CDR3 size: 16 residues. Germline loops: CDR1 SGDLS, CDR2 YYNGEE. CDR3 in amino acids: CASSGSRLSANTEAFF. CDR3 DNA sequence: TGTGCCAGCAGCGGGTCCCGACTCTCGGCGAACACTGAAGCTTTCTTT.

The rearrangement joins TRBV6-5 to TRBJ2-1; 8 bases align to TRBD2. The ends lost 6 bases at V and 0 bases at J; junction bases unmatched: 4. The CDR3 runs 15 residues. CDR1 and CDR2 (germline): MNHEY, SVGAGI. The CDR3 nucleotides read TGTGCCAGCAGCCCCAGCGGGAGCTCCTACAATGAGCAGTTCTTC. This sequence encodes CASSPSGSSYNEQFF.

This clone appeared once. In nucleotides, the CDR3 is TGCGCCAGCAGCTTGTCGGCGGGAGCTATGCACGAGCAGTACTTC. This sequence encodes CASSLSAGAMHEQYF. This chain joins TRBV5-1 and TRBJ2-7, with 7 bases aligning to TRBD2. This CDR3 has 15 amino acids. Germline CDR1 SGHRS, CDR2 YFSETQ. Germline trimming cut 1 base from V and 5 bases from J; bases unmatched to any gene: 9.

The chain links TRBV4-3 to TRBJ2-2; a weak D match, TRBD1 (6 bases). Germline V gene data show CDR1 as LGHNA and CDR2 as YSLEER. This CDR3 has 17 amino acids. V gave up 0 bases and J gave up 7 bases, with 18 bases separating them. CDR3 DNA sequence: TGCGCCAGCAGCCAAGAAAGTATACAGGGTACTAACGGGGAGCTGTTTTTT. The encoded protein is CASSQESIQGTNGELFF.

The chain recombines TRBV6-1 with TRBJ1-3; D is undetermined. CDR1 MNHNS and CDR2 SASEGT come from the germline V gene. Trimming removed 2 bases from V and 2 bases from J, with 10 bases in between. The CDR3 consists of 15 residues. The CDR3 region has the DNA TGTGCCAGCAGTGAATCCGTTGTCCCTGGAAACACCATATATTTT. Amino acid sequence: CASSESVVPGNTIYF.

The chain recombines TRBV29-1 with TRBJ2-4; D gene unclear. Germline CDR1 and CDR2: SQVTM and ANQGSEA. This CDR3 has 14 amino acids. Deletions cut 4 bases from V and 0 bases from J, with 10 bases between. As DNA, the CDR3 is TGCAGCGTTGTTCCAGGTGAAGCCAAAAACATTCAGTACTTC. Its protein product is CSVVPGEAKNIQYF.

A single count supports this clone. The chain combines TRBV25-1 with TRBJ2-5; D possibly corresponds to TRBD2 (7 bases). The CDR3 sequence is 15 residues long. V shed 2 bases and J shed 3 bases, with 13 bases lying between them. Germline lookup yields CDR1 MGHDK and CDR2 SYGVNS. The CDR3 nucleotides read TGTGCCAGCAGTGAAGGGGGGGGCGCAGAAGAGACCCAGTACTTC. It translates to CASSEGGGAEETQYF.

This chain joins TRBV27 and TRBJ2-2, with 12 bases that match TRBD2. Germline CDR1 is MNHEY and CDR2 is SMNVEV (reference sequence). The ends lost 3 bases at V and 3 bases at J; junction bases unmatched: 8. The CDR3 loop spans 18 amino acids. The CDR3 region has the DNA TGTGCCAGCAGTTTTTGGACTAGCGGGAAGTTGTACACCGGGGAGCTGTTTTTT. Its translation is CASSFWTSGKLYTGELFF.

This clone has a single count. The rearrangement links TRBV9 to TRBJ1-2; 9 bases match TRBD1. Per germline, CDR1 SGDLS and CDR2 YYNGEE. The CDR3 is 15 amino acids. J lost 8 bases, V lost 3 bases, and 11 bases had no gene match. The CDR3 DNA reads TGTGCCAGCAGCGCCATCACAGGGGGCGCCCTGGGCTACACCTTC. Translated, it gives CASSAITGGALGYTF. Together with reference TRBV9 and TRBJ1-2, the CDR3 gives the full variable domain: DSGVTQTPKHLITATGQRVTLRCSPRSGDLSVYWYQQSLDQGLQFLIQYYNGEERAKGNILERFSAQQFPDLHSELNLSSLELGDSALYFCASSAITGGALGYTFGSGTRLTVV.

CDR3 in DNA: TGTGCCAGCAGTGAAAACGGGGGACTCGGAAATGAGCAGTTCTTC. It is translated as CASSENGGLGNEQFF. This rearrangement joins TRBV6-1 to TRBJ2-1; D may be TRBD2 (6 bases). Trimming shortened V by 2 bases and J by 7 bases, and 15 bases separated the two germline ends. The germline CDR1 and CDR2 sequences are MNHNS and SASEGT. The CDR3 length is 15 residues.